The source of this TCR beta chain is a study of blood T cell repertoires in COVID-19. TCRdb's table, derived via immunoSEQ multiplex PCR, lists solely in-frame clones and lacks some. The table shows around 440,000 clones, with around 88% occurring only once. This TCR came from a woman between 50 and 59 years old with COVID-19, enrolled during active disease. The sequencing sample was made of peripheral blood.

CDR3 DNA sequence: TGTGCCAGCAGTTACGTCCAGGGGGCAGACCAGCCCCAGCATTTT. Amino acid sequence: CASSYVQGADQPQHF. The rearrangement links TRBV6-5 to TRBJ1-5; 8 bases are shared with TRBD1. The CDR3 spans 15 residues. The germline CDR1 and CDR2 sequences are MNHEY and SVGAGI. J gave up 7 bases and V 2 bases, and 7 bases lay outside the gene matches.